This T cell receptor beta chain was retrieved from a study of shared clonotypes between healthy human individuals. Study background: CD8 memory received one plate per donor, CD8 naive two, CD4 memory three and CD4 naive three.

Naivety among CD8 cells was defined by CD45RO negativity and positive CCR7 selection, thereby excluding terminally differentiated effector memory CD45RA+ cells. Clones were sequenced by immunoSEQ multiplex PCR, and TCRdb holds only the in-frame ones, with some missing. There are around 2,000,000 clones in the sample; roughly 94% occur only once, and more than 0.95% lies in the top ten. V dropped 8 bases and J dropped 3 bases, with 11 bases sitting between them. Germline V gene lookup returns CDR1 MNHEY and CDR2 SVGAGI. The CDR3 runs 13 residues. The sequence derives from a man younger than 35 in good health. Sequencing was done on a sample of naive CD8+ T cells sorted from blood. The gene calls are TRBV6-5 and TRBJ2-1, with D tentatively TRBD1 or TRBD2 (6 bases each). CDR3 bases: TGTGCCAGCGGGGGGCAGTTCTACAATGAGCAGTTCTTC. It translates to CASGGQFYNEQFF.